Each of the 22 T cell receptor beta chains below was sequenced from the same sample in a study of blood T cell repertoires in COVID-19. Method: immunoSEQ multiplex PCR; TCRdb's copy keeps in-frame clones and lacks some. The table lists approximately 210,000 clones, around 85% of them singletons, with 4.5% to 5.5% in the top ten. The specimen sequenced was peripheral blood. Receptors originate from a human donor in a cohort sampled during active COVID-19.

The chain is built from TRBV12-2 and TRBJ1-2; TRBD1, the table's D call, lacks a check against the DNA. TRBV12-2 is given as a pseudogene. The CDR3 loop spans 15 amino acids. CDR3 sequence (DNA): TGTGCAAGTCGCGGAGTAGACAGGTCGGGCTATGGCTACACCTTC. This codes for CASRGVDRSGYGYTF.

The chain couples TRBV7-8 to TRBJ2-7, with no clear D. V lost 3 bases and J 4 bases, leaving 10 bases between the germline ends. The germline V gene encodes CDR1 SGHVS and CDR2 FQNEAQ. CDR3 size: 13 residues. This chain's CDR3 is CASSFNSQYEQYF. The CDR3 DNA follows: TGTGCCAGCAGCTTTAACAGTCAATACGAGCAGTACTTC.

This sequence joins TRBV28 and TRBJ1-6, with D unclear. The CDR3 covers 15 residues. Germline V gene data show CDR1 as MDHEN and CDR2 as SYDVKM. The V gene lost 6 bases and the J gene lost 3 bases, with 12 bases spanning the gap. The CDR3 region has the DNA TGTGCCAGCAGGTTAAGCCCTCTCTATAATTCACCCCTCCACTTT. This gives the protein CASRLSPLYNSPLHF.

This chain uses TRBV19 with TRBJ1-4, with 7 bases lining up with TRBD1. CDR3 size: 12 residues. The ends lost 8 bases at V and 8 bases at J; junction bases unmatched: 5. The germline CDR1 and CDR2 sequences are LNHDA and SQIVND (reference sequence). CDR3 sequence reads: CASGGTEEKLFF. The CDR3 coding sequence is TGTGCCAGTGGGGGGACAGAAGAAAAACTGTTTTTT.

This chain joins TRBV4-1 and TRBJ2-3, with D perhaps TRBD2 (6 bases). The V gene's germline CDR1 is MGHRA and CDR2 YSYEKL. The CDR3 loop spans 14 amino acids. Between the trimmed V and J ends, which lost 1 base and 4 bases, there was a span of 9 bases. CDR3 sequence (DNA): TGCGCCAGCAGCCAAGCCTGGGGGGCAGATACGCAGTATTTT. Amino acid sequence: CASSQAWGADTQYF.

This chain uses TRBV18 with TRBJ2-1; 10 nucleotides line up with TRBD2. CDR1 and CDR2 from the germline V gene are KGHSH and LQKENI. Unmatched junction bases numbered 4, after V lost 1 base and J lost 4 bases. CDR3 length: 16 amino acids. The CDR3 sequence: CASSPQAGGPYNEQFF. DNA for the CDR3: TGTGCCAGCTCACCACAAGCGGGAGGGCCATACAATGAGCAGTTCTTC.

This rearrangement joins TRBV30 to TRBJ1-5, with TRBD1 matching over 7 bases. From germline, CDR1 is GTSNPN and CDR2 SVGIG (reference sequence). The CDR3 contains 14 residues. Germline trimming cut 2 bases from V and 6 bases from J; bases unmatched to any gene: 7. The CDR3 loop reads CAWSNRQGSQPQHF. The CDR3 region has the DNA TGTGCCTGGAGTAATCGACAGGGTAGTCAGCCCCAGCATTTT.

This clone was recorded a few times. This sample also contains other DNA sequences that code for the same CDR3. The CDR3 reads CASSPGGSTYEQYF. Here the CDR3 DNA reads TGCGCCAGCAGCCCAGGGGGGTCAACCTACGAGCAGTACTTC. This chain uses TRBV5-1 with TRBJ2-7; TRBD1 is a possible D gene (7 bases). CDR3 length: 14 residues. The V gene's germline CDR1 is SGHRS and CDR2 YFSETQ. V dropped 4 bases and J dropped 2 bases, with 13 bases sitting between them.

CDR3 sequence: CASSLETGGPYEQYF. DNA of the CDR3: TGTGCCAGCAGCCTGGAGACGGGGGGCCCCTACGAGCAGTACTTC. This chain joins TRBV11-2 and TRBJ2-7, with D possibly TRBD2 on 7 matching bases. The CDR3 loop spans 15 amino acids. V lost 5 bases and J 2 bases, leaving 16 bases between the germline ends. In germline, CDR1 is SGHAT, CDR2 FQNNGV.

The V and J genes are TRBV24-1 and TRBJ2-1, with a tentative D call TRBD2 (6 bases). The CDR3 has 13 residues. Deletions cut 6 bases from V and 3 bases from J, with 8 bases between. Germline V gives CDR1 KGHDR, CDR2 SFDVKD. CDR3 sequence: CATSYGGYNEQFF. As DNA, the CDR3 is TGTGCCACCAGTTACGGGGGCTACAATGAGCAGTTCTTC.

The rearrangement joins TRBV5-4 to TRBJ2-1; 9 nucleotides match TRBD1. Trimming took 3 bases from V and 3 from J; bases not matched to a gene: 4. This CDR3 spans 15 amino acids. Germline V CDR1 and CDR2: SGHNT, YYREEE (reference sequence). The CDR3 sequence: CASSWDRAFYNEQFF. Here the CDR3 DNA reads TGTGCCAGCAGCTGGGACAGGGCCTTCTACAATGAGCAGTTCTTC.

This clone has only one observation. The CDR3 coding sequence is TGTGCCAGTAGTAGTCCTAGCGGGAGGGCCTCCGGGGAGCTGTTTTTT. Residues: CASSSPSGRASGELFF. The V call is TRBV19, the J call TRBJ2-2; TRBD2 aligns across 12 bases. Germline values: CDR1 LNHDA, CDR2 SQIVND (reference sequence). This CDR3 has 16 residues. J gave up 6 bases and V 4 bases, and 6 bases lay outside the gene matches. The full variable domain, its missing parts supplied by reference TRBV19 and TRBJ2-2, is DGGITQSPKYLFRKEGQNVTLSCEQNLNHDAMYWYRQDPGQGLRLIYYSQIVNDFQKGDIAEGYSVSREKKESFPLTVTSAQKNPTAFYLCASSSPSGRASGELFFGEGSRLTVL.

The chain carries TRBV4-3 and TRBJ2-7; TRBD1 matches at 9 bases. J lost 6 bases, V lost 4 bases, and 10 bases had no gene match. This CDR3 is 15 amino acids long. Germline V gene sequence: CDR1 LGHNA, CDR2 YSLEER. CDR3 in amino acids: CASSPSGQGYGEQYF. For the CDR3, the DNA is TGCGCCAGCAGCCCCTCTGGACAGGGGTACGGCGAGCAGTACTTC.

V and J are TRBV7-9 and TRBJ2-7; D remains unclear. The CDR3 runs 11 residues. V lost 3 bases, J lost 7 bases, and 7 bases lay in between. Germline V gene lookup returns CDR1 SEHNR and CDR2 FQNEAQ (reference sequence). The CDR3 region is CASSLFVEQYF. The CDR3 DNA sequence: TGTGCCAGCAGCTTGTTTGTAGAGCAGTACTTC.

The genes are TRBV3-1 (or the pseudogene TRBV3-2) and TRBJ2-7; 8 positions match TRBD2. Looked up from germline, CDR1 is LGHDT and CDR2 is YNNKEL (reference sequence). With V trimmed by 4 bases and J by 6 bases, 2 bases remained unmatched. This CDR3 is built from 12 residues. For the CDR3, the DNA is TGTGCCAGCAGCCCGGGACTAGGCGAGCAGTACTTC. This encodes CASSPGLGEQYF.

This clone was observed at least ten times. The J gene is TRBJ1-1, the V gene TRBV6-5; D gene ambiguous. CDR3 length: 15 residues. In germline, CDR1 is MNHEY, CDR2 SVGAGI. With 6 bases removed from V and 4 bases from J, the gap between germline ends came to 18 bases. The CDR3 DNA reads as TGTGCCAGCAGGCCCTACCCCGGGGAGGGCACTGAAGCTTTCTTT. Amino acid sequence: CASRPYPGEGTEAFF.

This chain connects TRBV19 to TRBJ1-5; no firm D call. The V end lost 5 bases, the J end lost 1 base, and 12 bases lay between the germline ends. Per the germline V gene, CDR1 is LNHDA and CDR2 is SQIVND (reference sequence). The CDR3 loop spans 15 amino acids. The CDR3 sequence is CASSWGGSSNQPQHF. The CDR3 coding sequence is TGTGCCAGTAGTTGGGGAGGGTCGAGCAATCAGCCCCAGCATTTT.

The chain recombines TRBV5-6 with TRBJ2-3; D gene ambiguous. CDR3 length: 13 residues. The V gene lost 2 bases and the J gene lost 0 bases, with 4 bases spanning the gap. The germline V gene has CDR1 SGHDT and CDR2 YYEEEE. The CDR3 loop is CASSLSSTDTQYF. The CDR3, as DNA: TGTGCCAGCAGCTTATCTAGCACAGATACGCAGTATTTT. The variable domain in full, completed from reference TRBV5-6 and TRBJ2-3, reads DAGVTQSPTHLIKTRGQQVTLRCSPKSGHDTVSWYQQALGQGPQFIFQYYEEEERQRGNFPDRFSGHQFPNYSSELNVNALLLGDSALYLCASSLSSTDTQYFGPGTRLTVL.

This clone was seen only once. This sequence joins TRBV11-2 and TRBJ2-3, with D unresolved. The CDR3 is made up of 15 amino acids. The V gene's germline CDR1 is SGHAT and CDR2 FQNNGV. The V end was cut by 4 bases, the J end by 5 bases, with 16 bases between. In DNA form, the CDR3 reads TGTGCCAGCAGCTCCCAACCCGCTATTGGAGATACGCAGTATTTT. It yields the protein CASSSQPAIGDTQYF.

The chain is built from TRBV5-6 and TRBJ2-7, with TRBD2 as a possible D gene (5 bases). Germline V CDR1 and CDR2: SGHDT, YYEEEE. This CDR3 is built from 15 residues. Trimming pared 4 bases from V and 2 bases from J, leaving 16 bases between. The CDR3 protein is CASSPGLDTAYEQYF. CDR3 in DNA: TGTGCCAGCAGCCCTGGACTCGATACGGCCTACGAGCAGTACTTC. The full variable domain, completed using reference TRBV5-6 and TRBJ2-7, is DAGVTQSPTHLIKTRGQQVTLRCSPKSGHDTVSWYQQALGQGPQFIFQYYEEEERQRGNFPDRFSGHQFPNYSSELNVNALLLGDSALYLCASSPGLDTAYEQYFGPGTRLTVT.

This chain connects TRBV7-2 to TRBJ2-7, with D possibly TRBD1 on 6 matching bases. V shed 5 bases and J shed 2 bases, with 16 bases lying between them. This CDR3 is built from 15 residues. Germline CDR1 is SGHTA and CDR2 is FQGNSA. CDR3 in amino acids: CASSTQGTGPYEQYF. The CDR3 bases are TGTGCCAGCAGCACACAGGGAACAGGGCCCTACGAGCAGTACTTC.

This chain uses TRBV20-1 with TRBJ1-2; the D gene is possibly TRBD1 (6 bases). Trimming shortened V by 5 bases and J by 7 bases, and 11 bases separated the two germline ends. CDR3 length: 11 amino acids. CDR1 DFQATT and CDR2 SNEGSKA come from the germline V gene (reference sequence). Written as DNA, the CDR3 is TGCAGTGCTTACCAGGGGTCTGGCTACACCTTC. Amino acid sequence: CSAYQGSGYTF.